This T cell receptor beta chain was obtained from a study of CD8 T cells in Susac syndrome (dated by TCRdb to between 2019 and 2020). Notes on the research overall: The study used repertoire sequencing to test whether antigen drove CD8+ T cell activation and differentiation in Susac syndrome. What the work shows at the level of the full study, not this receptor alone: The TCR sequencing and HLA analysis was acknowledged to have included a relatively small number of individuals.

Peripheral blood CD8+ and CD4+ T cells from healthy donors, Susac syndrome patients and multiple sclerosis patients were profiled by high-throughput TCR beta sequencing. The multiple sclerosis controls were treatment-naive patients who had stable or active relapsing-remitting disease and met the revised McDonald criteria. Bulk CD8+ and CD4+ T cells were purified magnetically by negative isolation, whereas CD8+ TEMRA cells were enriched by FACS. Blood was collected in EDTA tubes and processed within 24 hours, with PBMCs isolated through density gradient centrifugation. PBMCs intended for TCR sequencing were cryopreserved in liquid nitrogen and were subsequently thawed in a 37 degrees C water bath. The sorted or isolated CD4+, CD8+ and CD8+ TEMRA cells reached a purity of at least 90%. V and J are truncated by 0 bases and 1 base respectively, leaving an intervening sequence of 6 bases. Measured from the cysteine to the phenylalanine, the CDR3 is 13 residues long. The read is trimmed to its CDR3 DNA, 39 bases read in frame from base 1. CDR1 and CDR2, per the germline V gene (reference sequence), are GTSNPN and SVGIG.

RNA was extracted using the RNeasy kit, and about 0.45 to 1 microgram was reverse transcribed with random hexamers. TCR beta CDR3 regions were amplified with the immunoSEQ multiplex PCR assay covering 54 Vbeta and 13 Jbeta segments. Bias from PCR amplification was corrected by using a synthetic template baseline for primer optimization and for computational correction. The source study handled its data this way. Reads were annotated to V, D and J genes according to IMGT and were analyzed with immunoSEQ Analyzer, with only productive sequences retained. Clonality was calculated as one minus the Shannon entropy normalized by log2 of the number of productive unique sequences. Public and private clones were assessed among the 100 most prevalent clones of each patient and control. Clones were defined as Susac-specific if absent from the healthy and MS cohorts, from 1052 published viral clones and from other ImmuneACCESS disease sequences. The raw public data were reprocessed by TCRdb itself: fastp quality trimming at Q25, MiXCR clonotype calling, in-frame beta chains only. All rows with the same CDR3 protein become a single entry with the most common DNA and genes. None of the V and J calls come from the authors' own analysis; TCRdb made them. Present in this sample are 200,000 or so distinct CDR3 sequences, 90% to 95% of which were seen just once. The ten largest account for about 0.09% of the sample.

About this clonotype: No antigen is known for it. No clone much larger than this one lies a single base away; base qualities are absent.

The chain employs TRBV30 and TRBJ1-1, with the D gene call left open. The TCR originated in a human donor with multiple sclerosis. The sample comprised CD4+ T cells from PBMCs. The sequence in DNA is TGTGCCTGGAGTGTAAGAAGGAACACTGAAGCTTTCTTT. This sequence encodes CAWSVRRNTEAFF.